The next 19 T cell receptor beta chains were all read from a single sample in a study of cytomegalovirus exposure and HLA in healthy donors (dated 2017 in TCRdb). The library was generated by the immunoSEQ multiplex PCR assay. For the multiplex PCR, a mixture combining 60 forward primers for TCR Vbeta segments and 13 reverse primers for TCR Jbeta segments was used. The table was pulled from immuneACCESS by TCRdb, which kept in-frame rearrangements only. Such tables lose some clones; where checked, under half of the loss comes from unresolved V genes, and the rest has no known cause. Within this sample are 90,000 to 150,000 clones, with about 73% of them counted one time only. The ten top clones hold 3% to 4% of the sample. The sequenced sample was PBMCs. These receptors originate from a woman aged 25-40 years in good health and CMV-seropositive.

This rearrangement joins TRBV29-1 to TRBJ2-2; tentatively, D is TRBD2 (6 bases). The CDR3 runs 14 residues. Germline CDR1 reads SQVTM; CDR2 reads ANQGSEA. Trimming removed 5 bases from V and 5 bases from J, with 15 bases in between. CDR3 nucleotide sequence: TGCAGCGTTTCTGGGGCGGGGAGGACCGGGGAGCTGTTTTTT. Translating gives CSVSGAGRTGELFF.

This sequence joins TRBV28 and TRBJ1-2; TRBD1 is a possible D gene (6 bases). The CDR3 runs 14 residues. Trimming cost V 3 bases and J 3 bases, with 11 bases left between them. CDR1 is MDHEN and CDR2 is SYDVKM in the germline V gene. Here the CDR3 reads CASSLTGFYYGYTF. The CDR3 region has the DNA TGTGCCAGCAGTTTGACAGGATTCTACTATGGCTACACCTTC.

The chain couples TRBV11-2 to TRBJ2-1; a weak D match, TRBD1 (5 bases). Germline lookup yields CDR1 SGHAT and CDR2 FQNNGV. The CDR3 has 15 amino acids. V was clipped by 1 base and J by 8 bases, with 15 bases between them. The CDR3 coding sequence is TGTGCCAGCAGCTTAGTTTTAGGGGCAAGGGATGAGCAGTTCTTC. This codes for CASSLVLGARDEQFF.

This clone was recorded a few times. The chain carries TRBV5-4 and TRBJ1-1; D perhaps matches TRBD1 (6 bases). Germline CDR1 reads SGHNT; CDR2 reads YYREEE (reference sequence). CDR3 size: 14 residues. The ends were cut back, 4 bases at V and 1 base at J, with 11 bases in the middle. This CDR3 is CASSPRGGNTEAFF. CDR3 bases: TGTGCCAGCAGCCCTAGGGGGGGGAACACTGAAGCTTTCTTT. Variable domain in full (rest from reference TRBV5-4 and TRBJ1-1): ETGVTQSPTHLIKTRGQQVTLRCSSQSGHNTVSWYQQALGQGPQFIFQYYREEENGRGNFPPRFSGLQFPNYSSELNVNALELDDSALYLCASSPRGGNTEAFFGQGTRLTVV.

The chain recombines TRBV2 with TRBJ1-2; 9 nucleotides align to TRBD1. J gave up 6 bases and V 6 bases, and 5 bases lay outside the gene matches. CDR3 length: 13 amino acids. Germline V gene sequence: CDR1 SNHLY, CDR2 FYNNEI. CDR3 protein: CASRYRGQNGYTF. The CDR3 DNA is TGTGCCAGCAGGTACAGGGGGCAGAATGGCTACACCTTC.

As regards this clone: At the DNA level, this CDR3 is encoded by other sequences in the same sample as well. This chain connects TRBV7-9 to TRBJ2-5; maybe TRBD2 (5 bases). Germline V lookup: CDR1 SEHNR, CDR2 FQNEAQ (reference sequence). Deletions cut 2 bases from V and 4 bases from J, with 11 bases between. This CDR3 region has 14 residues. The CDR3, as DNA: TGTGCCAGCAGCTTACACCGGGAAATAGAGACCCAGTACTTC. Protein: CASSLHREIETQYF. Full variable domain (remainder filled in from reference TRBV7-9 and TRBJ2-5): DTGVSQNPRHKITKRGQNVTFRCDPISEHNRLYWYRQTLGQGPEFLTYFQNEAQLEKSRLLSDRFSAERPKGSFSTLEIQRTEQGDSAMYLCASSLHREIETQYFGPGTRLLVL.

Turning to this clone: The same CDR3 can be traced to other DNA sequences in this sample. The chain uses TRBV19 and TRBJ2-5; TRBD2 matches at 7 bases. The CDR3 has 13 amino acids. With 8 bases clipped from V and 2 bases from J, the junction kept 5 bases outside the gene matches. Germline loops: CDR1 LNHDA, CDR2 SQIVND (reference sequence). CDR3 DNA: TGTGCCAGTGCCGCTAGCGGACAAGAGACCCAGTACTTC. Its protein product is CASAASGQETQYF.

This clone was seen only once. The CDR3: CASSQDVGQGLYNEQFF. In DNA, the CDR3 is TGTGCCAGCAGCCAAGATGTAGGACAGGGCCTCTACAATGAGCAGTTCTTC. This chain joins TRBV4-2 and TRBJ2-1; 8 bases map to TRBD1. The CDR3 has 17 residues. Unmatched junction bases numbered 7, after V lost 0 bases and J lost 3 bases. Germline V gene data show CDR1 as LGHNA and CDR2 as YNFKEQ.

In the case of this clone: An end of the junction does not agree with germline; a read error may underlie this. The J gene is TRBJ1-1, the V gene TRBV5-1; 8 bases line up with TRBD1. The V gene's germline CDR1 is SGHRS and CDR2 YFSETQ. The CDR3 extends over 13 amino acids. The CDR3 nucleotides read TGCGCCGGCAGCGTGACAGGGGCCACTGAAGCTTTCTTT. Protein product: CAGSVTGATEAFF.

The chain's CDR3 is CASSHGLDQETQYF. As DNA, the CDR3 is TGTGCCAGCAGCCACGGACTCGATCAAGAGACCCAGTACTTC. The chain uses TRBV5-4 and TRBJ2-5, with D possibly being TRBD2 (5 bases). The CDR3 runs 14 residues. Germline CDR1 is SGHNT and CDR2 is YYREEE (reference sequence). The V end was cut by 4 bases, the J end by 2 bases, with 12 bases between. Full variable domain (missing parts from reference TRBV5-4 and TRBJ2-5): ETGVTQSPTHLIKTRGQQVTLRCSSQSGHNTVSWYQQALGQGPQFIFQYYREEENGRGNFPPRFSGLQFPNYSSELNVNALELDDSALYLCASSHGLDQETQYFGPGTRLLVL.

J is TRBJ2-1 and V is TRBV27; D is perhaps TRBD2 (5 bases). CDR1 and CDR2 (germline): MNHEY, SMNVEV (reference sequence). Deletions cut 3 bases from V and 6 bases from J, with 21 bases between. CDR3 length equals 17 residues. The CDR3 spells CASSFTRRLTRLNEQFF. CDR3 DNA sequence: TGTGCCAGCAGTTTTACTAGACGGTTGACACGACTCAATGAGCAGTTCTTC.

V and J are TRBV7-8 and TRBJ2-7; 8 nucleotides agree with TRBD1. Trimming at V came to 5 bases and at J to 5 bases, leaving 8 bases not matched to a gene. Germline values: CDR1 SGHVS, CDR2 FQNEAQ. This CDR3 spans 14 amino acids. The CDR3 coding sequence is TGTGCCAGCAGCGACTTACAGGGGGACGACGAGCAGTACTTC. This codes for CASSDLQGDDEQYF.

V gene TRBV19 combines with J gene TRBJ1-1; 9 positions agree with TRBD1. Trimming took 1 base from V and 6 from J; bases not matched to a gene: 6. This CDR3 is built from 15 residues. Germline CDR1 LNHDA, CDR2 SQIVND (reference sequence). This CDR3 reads CASSIGGQGGSEAFF. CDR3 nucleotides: TGTGCCAGTAGTATAGGGGGACAGGGAGGCTCTGAAGCTTTCTTT.

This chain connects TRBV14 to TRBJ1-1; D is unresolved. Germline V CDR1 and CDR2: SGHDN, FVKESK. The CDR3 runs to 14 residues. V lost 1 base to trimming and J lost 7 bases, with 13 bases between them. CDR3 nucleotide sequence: TGTGCCAGCAGCCAAGTTACAGAGCCCCATGAAGCTTTCTTT. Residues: CASSQVTEPHEAFF.

The CDR3 is CASSRTGLGDTEAFF. The CDR3 coding sequence is TGTGCCAGCAGCAGAACAGGGTTGGGGGACACTGAAGCTTTCTTT. V usage is TRBV6-5 and J usage is TRBJ1-1; D might be TRBD1 (6 bases). The germline V gene has CDR1 MNHEY and CDR2 SVGAGI. This CDR3 region has 15 residues. Deletions cut 6 bases from V and 3 bases from J, with 17 bases between.

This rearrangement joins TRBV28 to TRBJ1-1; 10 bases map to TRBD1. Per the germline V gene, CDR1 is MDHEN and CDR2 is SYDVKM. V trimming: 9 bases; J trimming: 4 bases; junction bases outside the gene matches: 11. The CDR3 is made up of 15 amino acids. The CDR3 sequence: CASFPGTGVGTEAFF. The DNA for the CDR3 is TGTGCCAGTTTCCCCGGGACAGGGGTCGGCACTGAAGCTTTCTTT.

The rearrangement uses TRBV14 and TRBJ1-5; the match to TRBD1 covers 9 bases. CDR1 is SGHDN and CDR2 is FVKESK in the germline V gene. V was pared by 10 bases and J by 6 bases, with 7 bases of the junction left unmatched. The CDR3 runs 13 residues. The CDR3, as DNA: TGTGCCATTCGGGACAGGGAGGCTCAGCCCCAGCATTTT. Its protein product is CAIRDREAQPQHF. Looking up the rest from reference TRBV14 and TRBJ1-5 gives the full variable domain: EAGVTQFPSHSVIEKGQTVTLRCDPISGHDNLYWYRRVMGKEIKFLLHFVKESKQDESGMPNNRFLAERTGGTYSTLKVQPAELEDSGVYFCAIRDREAQPQHFGDGTRLSIL.

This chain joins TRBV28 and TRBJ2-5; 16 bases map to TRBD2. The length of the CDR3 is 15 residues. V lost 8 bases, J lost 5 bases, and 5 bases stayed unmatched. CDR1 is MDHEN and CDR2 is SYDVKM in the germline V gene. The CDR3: CASGTSGGVRETQYF. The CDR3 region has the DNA TGTGCCAGCGGGACTAGCGGGGGGGTCCGGGAGACCCAGTACTTC.

CDR3 region: CASSSRKGGISTDTQYF. The CDR3 bases are TGTGCCAGCAGTTCCCGCAAAGGGGGTATTAGCACAGATACGCAGTATTTT. V and J are TRBV28 and TRBJ2-3; tentative D call: TRBD1 (6 bases). The germline V and J ends were trimmed by 4 bases and 0 bases, with 17 bases remaining between them. The germline V gene has CDR1 MDHEN and CDR2 SYDVKM. The CDR3 is 17 residues long.